The 31 T cell receptor beta chains below were found in one sample sequenced in a study of technical replicates of blood from a few donors. Data came from immunoSEQ multiplex PCR; TCRdb stores just in-frame clones and leaves some out. Of about 100,000 clones listed, approximately 96% were seen once; the top ten hold roughly 0.26%. The material sequenced was T cells isolated from PBMCs. Source of these receptors: a human donor in good health.

The CDR3 region is CASSDQGAQNTEAFF. The CDR3, as DNA: TGTGCCAGCAGTGATCAGGGGGCCCAGAACACTGAAGCTTTCTTT. The rearrangement joins TRBV2 to TRBJ1-1; 8 bases agree with TRBD1. The CDR3 is made up of 15 amino acids. Per the germline V gene, CDR1 is SNHLY and CDR2 is FYNNEI. Trimming took 3 bases from V and 1 from J; bases not matched to a gene: 4.

This clone appeared a single time. The chain couples TRBV5-4 to TRBJ2-7; a possible D gene is TRBD2 (6 bases). The CDR3 covers 13 residues. Trimming shortened V by 2 bases and J by 2 bases, and 8 bases separated the two germline ends. CDR1 is SGHNT and CDR2 is YYREEE in the germline V gene (reference sequence). The CDR3 sequence is CASSFPGAYEQYF. The CDR3 coding sequence is TGTGCCAGCAGCTTCCCGGGAGCCTACGAGCAGTACTTC.

This chain uses TRBV2 with TRBJ2-2; D is undetermined. This CDR3 contains 11 residues. Germline lookup yields CDR1 SNHLY and CDR2 FYNNEI. V was trimmed by 7 bases and J by 6 bases, leaving 6 bases between them. The CDR3 DNA is TGTGCCAGCACTCTTTCCGGGGAGCTGTTTTTT. It specifies CASTLSGELFF. Looking up the rest from reference TRBV2 and TRBJ2-2 gives the full variable domain: EPEVTQTPSHQVTQMGQEVILRCVPISNHLYFYWYRQILGQKVEFLVSFYNNEISEKSEIFDDQFSVERPDGSNFTLKIRSTKLEDSAMYFCASTLSGELFFGEGSRLTVL.

This sequence joins TRBV27 and TRBJ2-1, with TRBD2 identical over 12 bases. The germline V gene has CDR1 MNHEY and CDR2 SMNVEV (reference sequence). The CDR3 sequence is 14 residues long. The J segment lost 6 bases and the V segment lost 9 bases, leaving 6 bases of the junction unmatched. The CDR3 protein is CASRLAGVLNEQFF. As DNA, the CDR3 is TGTGCCAGTCGACTAGCGGGAGTTCTCAATGAGCAGTTCTTC.

The CDR3 sequence: CASSKLLAGTNTGELFF. CDR3 nucleotides: TGTGCCAGTAGTAAGCTTCTAGCGGGGACGAACACCGGGGAGCTGTTTTTT. J is TRBJ2-2 and V is TRBV19; TRBD2 aligns across 9 bases. This CDR3 is 17 amino acids long. The germline V gene encodes CDR1 LNHDA and CDR2 SQIVND (reference sequence). The V gene end was trimmed by 4 bases and the J gene end by 0 bases; junction bases not matched to a gene: 6.

The chain has TRBV27 and TRBJ2-7; D is possibly TRBD2 (7 bases). The V gene lost 3 bases and the J gene lost 2 bases, with 14 bases spanning the gap. The CDR3 has 15 amino acids. Germline V gene lookup returns CDR1 MNHEY and CDR2 SMNVEV (reference sequence). In nucleotides, the CDR3 is TGTGCCAGCAGTTTGGGTCGAGGGGGGGCCTACGAGCAGTACTTC. As protein: CASSLGRGGAYEQYF.

The V gene is TRBV4-1, the J gene TRBJ1-2; D remains ambiguous. The length of the CDR3 is 15 residues. Per germline, CDR1 MGHRA and CDR2 YSYEKL. V lost 4 bases and J lost 5, with 17 bases in between. Written as DNA, the CDR3 is TGCGCCAGCAGCCCCTCGGGAACGGCATCTTATGGCTACACCTTC. This sequence encodes CASSPSGTASYGYTF.

The genes are TRBV6-6 and TRBJ1-1; maybe TRBD1 (6 bases). The CDR3 spans 15 residues. Deletions cut 5 bases from V and 3 bases from J, with 16 bases between. The V gene's germline CDR1 is MNHNY and CDR2 SVGAGI (reference sequence). The CDR3 sequence: CASSPNTGFHTEAFF. The CDR3 region has the DNA TGTGCCAGCAGTCCCAATACAGGGTTTCACACTGAAGCTTTCTTT.

This chain uses TRBV4-2 with TRBJ2-2, with 11 bases fitting TRBD2. V lost 4 bases to trimming and J lost 1 base; unmatched junction nucleotides: 2. There are 16 residues in the CDR3. Germline assignment: CDR1 LGHNA and CDR2 YNFKEQ. The CDR3 here is CASSPGTSGNTGELFF. In DNA form, the CDR3 reads TGTGCCAGCAGCCCAGGGACTAGCGGGAACACCGGGGAGCTGTTTTTT.

V usage is TRBV7-3 and J usage is TRBJ2-5; 7 bases are shared with TRBD1. The CDR3 runs to 15 residues. V lost 0 bases to trimming and J lost 4 bases; unmatched junction nucleotides: 5. Germline CDR1 is SGHTA and CDR2 is FQGTGA. The CDR3 sequence: CASSLTQTGPETQYF. Written as DNA, the CDR3 is TGTGCCAGCAGCTTAACCCAGACAGGGCCAGAGACCCAGTACTTC.

V is TRBV29-1 and J is TRBJ2-1; possible D gene TRBD1, 5 bases. CDR1 is SQVTM, CDR2 ANQGSEA, per germline. V gave up 4 bases and J gave up 7 bases, with 8 bases separating them. The CDR3 consists of 11 residues. Written as DNA, the CDR3 is TGCAGCGTTGGACGGACAAATGAGCAGTTCTTC. Translating it yields CSVGRTNEQFF.

The V call is TRBV7-2, the J call TRBJ2-7; the match to TRBD2 covers 9 bases. V shed 4 bases, J shed 4 bases, and the junction held 5 bases outside the gene matches. The germline V gene has CDR1 SGHTA and CDR2 FQGNSA. The CDR3 is made up of 14 amino acids. CDR3 protein: CASSSSGRPYEQYF. The CDR3 DNA reads TGTGCCAGCAGCTCAAGCGGGAGGCCGTACGAGCAGTACTTC. The full variable domain, rest sourced from reference TRBV7-2 and TRBJ2-7, is GAGVSQSPSNKVTEKGKDVELRCDPISGHTALYWYRQSLGQGLEFLIYFQGNSAPDKSGLPSDRFSAERTGGSVSTLTIQRTQQEDSAVYLCASSSSGRPYEQYFGPGTRLTVT.

The CDR3 reads CASSLAGAFSYNSPLHF. The CDR3 DNA follows: TGTGCCAGCAGCTTGGCCGGTGCTTTCTCCTATAATTCACCCCTCCACTTT. The chain combines TRBV5-6 with TRBJ1-6; D not certain. The CDR3 length is 17 residues. V dropped 0 bases and J dropped 0 bases, with 10 bases sitting between them. CDR1 is SGHDT, CDR2 YYEEEE, per germline.

The gene calls are TRBV27 and TRBJ2-7, with D perhaps matching TRBD2 (5 bases). The V gene lost 5 bases and the J gene lost 2 bases, with 10 bases spanning the gap. The CDR3 has 13 residues. Germline assignment: CDR1 MNHEY and CDR2 SMNVEV (reference sequence). CDR3 sequence: CASSTSGPYEQYF. CDR3 coding DNA: TGTGCCAGCAGTACCAGCGGACCCTACGAGCAGTACTTC.

This chain joins TRBV19 and TRBJ2-7, with D possibly TRBD1 on 5 matching bases. This CDR3 spans 17 amino acids. Trimming removed 0 bases at V and 1 base at J, with 16 bases between. Germline lookup yields CDR1 LNHDA and CDR2 SQIVND (reference sequence). The CDR3 sequence: CASSIDLLFGQSYEQYF. The CDR3 nucleotides are TGTGCCAGTAGTATAGATCTATTATTTGGACAATCCTACGAGCAGTACTTC.

This clone was picked up one time. The rearrangement links TRBV29-1 to TRBJ2-5, with a weak D call TRBD2 (5 bases). The CDR3 covers 15 residues. The germline V gene has CDR1 SQVTM and CDR2 ANQGSEA. V was shortened by 6 bases and J by 4 bases, with 21 bases between the two germline ends. The CDR3 sequence is CSVPLGSGGRETQYF. The CDR3 DNA is TGCAGCGTGCCCTTAGGGAGCGGCGGGCGAGAGACCCAGTACTTC.

The rearrangement links TRBV2 to TRBJ2-7; 7 bases match TRBD1. With 3 bases clipped from V and 2 bases from J, the junction kept 16 bases outside the gene matches. The germline V gene has CDR1 SNHLY and CDR2 FYNNEI. This CDR3 contains 18 residues. The chain's CDR3 is CASSDRTGRPMRAYEQYF. In DNA form, the CDR3 reads TGTGCCAGCAGTGATAGGACAGGAAGGCCTATGAGAGCCTACGAGCAGTACTTC.

The chain carries TRBV4-1 and TRBJ2-7, with 7 nucleotides matching TRBD1. CDR1 is MGHRA and CDR2 is YSYEKL in the germline V gene. The CDR3 length is 13 residues. With V trimmed by 6 bases and J by 3 bases, 5 bases remained unmatched. CDR3 bases: TGCGCCAGCAGAGGGACAGCGAGCTACGAGCAGTACTTC. Encoded protein: CASRGTASYEQYF.

This clone has only one observation. V gene TRBV28 combines with J gene TRBJ2-6, with D maybe TRBD2 (5 bases). V was trimmed by 7 bases and J by 2 bases, leaving 6 bases between them. The CDR3 is 13 amino acids. The V gene's germline CDR1 is MDHEN and CDR2 SYDVKM. The CDR3 sequence: CASMRAGANVLTF. The CDR3, as DNA: TGTGCCAGCATGAGGGCTGGGGCCAACGTCCTGACTTTC.

The V call is TRBV5-5, the J call TRBJ2-7, with D perhaps TRBD2 (5 bases). Trimming left V 0 bases short and J 6 bases short, with 19 bases between. This CDR3 is built from 16 residues. Germline loops: CDR1 SGHKS, CDR2 YYEKEE (reference sequence). The CDR3 here is CASSLVGSGWEAEQYF. The CDR3 DNA is TGTGCCAGCAGCTTGGTGGGGAGCGGCTGGGAAGCCGAGCAGTACTTC.

The J gene is TRBJ2-1, the V gene TRBV7-6, with 7 bases fitting TRBD2. The CDR3 runs 16 residues. Germline values: CDR1 SGHVS, CDR2 FNYEAQ. Unmatched junction bases numbered 11, after V lost 0 bases and J lost 9 bases. The CDR3 nucleotides are TGTGCCAGCAGCTTAGCGGGGCGGAGACTAGCTTCTGAGCAGTTCTTC. It is translated as CASSLAGRRLASEQFF.

The V call is TRBV11-3, the J call TRBJ2-5; weak D call: TRBD1 (5 bases). Germline V gene sequence: CDR1 SGHNT, CDR2 YENEEA. V dropped 5 bases and J dropped 4 bases, with 14 bases sitting between them. The CDR3 contains 14 residues. The CDR3 spells CASSQPQGTETQYF. The CDR3 DNA is TGTGCCAGCAGCCAACCTCAGGGCACAGAGACCCAGTACTTC. Variable domain in full (rest from reference TRBV11-3 and TRBJ2-5): EAGVVQSPRYKIIEKKQPVAFWCNPISGHNTLYWYLQNLGQGPELLIRYENEEAVDDSQLPKDRFSAERLKGVDSTLKIQPAELGDSAVYLCASSQPQGTETQYFGPGTRLLVL.

The chain couples TRBV27 to TRBJ1-2; the D gene is possibly TRBD1 (6 bases). Deletions cut 3 bases from V and 8 bases from J, with 16 bases between. The germline V gene encodes CDR1 MNHEY and CDR2 SMNVEV (reference sequence). The CDR3 spans 14 residues. This CDR3 is CASSFGGGPEGYTF. In DNA form, the CDR3 reads TGTGCCAGCAGTTTTGGGGGGGGGCCGGAGGGCTACACCTTC.

This clone has a single count. J is TRBJ1-1 and V is TRBV13, with D unclear. Trimming left V 5 bases short and J 2 bases short, with 18 bases between. The CDR3 totals 16 residues. CDR1 PRHDT and CDR2 FYEKMQ come from the germline V gene (reference sequence). The CDR3 sequence is CASSTIREIFNTEAFF. In nucleotides, the CDR3 is TGTGCCAGCAGCACAATCCGGGAGATTTTCAACACTGAAGCTTTCTTT. The variable domain in full, with the rest retrieved from reference TRBV13 and TRBJ1-1, is AAGVIQSPRHLIKEKRETATLKCYPIPRHDTVYWYQQGPGQDPQFLISFYEKMQSDKGSIPDRFSAQQFSDYHSELNMSSLELGDSALYFCASSTIREIFNTEAFFGQGTRLTVV.

The chain combines TRBV30 with TRBJ2-7, with TRBD1 matching 8 bases. With V trimmed by 4 bases and J by 2 bases, 7 bases remained unmatched. This CDR3 is built from 14 residues. The germline V gene has CDR1 GTSNPN and CDR2 SVGIG (reference sequence). The DNA for the CDR3 is TGTGCCTGGAATCGGGGACAGGTTCCCTACGAGCAGTACTTC. Its protein is CAWNRGQVPYEQYF.

In this sample, this clone turned up once. This chain joins TRBV7-9 and TRBJ1-2, with D maybe TRBD1 (5 bases). With 8 bases removed from V and 4 bases from J, the gap between germline ends came to 14 bases. This CDR3 region has 13 residues. Germline V gene data show CDR1 as SEHNR and CDR2 as FQNEAQ (reference sequence). The CDR3 DNA reads TGTGCCAGCGACCCAGGGTCAGGCTATGGCTACACCTTC. Encoded protein: CASDPGSGYGYTF.

A single count supports this clone. This chain connects TRBV6-1 to TRBJ2-2, with TRBD2 matching 9 bases. Per germline, CDR1 MNHNS and CDR2 SASEGT. Unmatched junction bases numbered 7, after V lost 7 bases and J lost 4 bases. The CDR3 contains 15 residues. Written as DNA, the CDR3 is TGTGCCAGCATTGGTAGCGGGAGTCGCACCGGGGAGCTGTTTTTT. The encoded protein is CASIGSGSRTGELFF.

The V gene is TRBV5-1, the J gene TRBJ2-1, with 10 bases identical to TRBD1. CDR1 SGHRS and CDR2 YFSETQ come from the germline V gene. Trimming took 0 bases from V and 8 from J; bases not matched to a gene: 11. The CDR3 spans 17 residues. This chain's CDR3 is CASSLVRGQGLRDEQFF. CDR3 DNA: TGCGCCAGCAGCTTGGTGAGGGGACAGGGGCTGCGCGATGAGCAGTTCTTC.

The chain joins TRBV2 to TRBJ1-2, with 7 bases lining up with TRBD1. Looked up from germline, CDR1 is SNHLY and CDR2 is FYNNEI. V lost 7 bases, J lost 2 bases, and 4 bases stayed unmatched. This CDR3 has 13 residues. The CDR3 is CASKIQGNYGYTF. The CDR3 DNA sequence: TGTGCCAGCAAAATACAGGGGAACTATGGCTACACCTTC. Variable domain in full (rest from reference TRBV2 and TRBJ1-2): EPEVTQTPSHQVTQMGQEVILRCVPISNHLYFYWYRQILGQKVEFLVSFYNNEISEKSEIFDDQFSVERPDGSNFTLKIRSTKLEDSAMYFCASKIQGNYGYTFGSGTRLTVV.

The chain links TRBV5-8 to TRBJ1-1; TRBD1 matches at 7 bases. Trimming took 2 bases from V and 0 from J; bases not matched to a gene: 4. The germline V gene has CDR1 SGHTS and CDR2 YDEGEE. The CDR3 is 15 residues long. CDR3 amino acids: CASSLSTGLNTEAFF. The CDR3 DNA is TGTGCCAGCAGCTTATCGACAGGGCTGAACACTGAAGCTTTCTTT.

This clone has a single count. The V and J genes are TRBV15 and TRBJ2-1, with 8 positions matching TRBD2. V was pared by 6 bases and J by 5 bases, with 6 bases of the junction left unmatched. This CDR3 is 14 amino acids long. CDR1 is LNHNV and CDR2 is YYDKDF in the germline V gene (reference sequence). The DNA of the CDR3 is TGTGCCACCAGGGACGGACTAGCCCACAATGAGCAGTTCTTC. Amino acids: CATRDGLAHNEQFF. Filled out from reference TRBV15 and TRBJ2-1, the complete variable domain reads DAMVIQNPRYQVTQFGKPVTLSCSQTLNHNVMYWYQQKSSQAPKLLFHYYDKDFNNEADTPDNFQSRRPNTSFCFLDIRSPGLGDTAMYLCATRDGLAHNEQFFGPGTRLTVL.